The sequence of this TCR beta chain was determined in a study of technical replicates of blood from a handful of donors. The ends were cut back, 1 base at V and 4 bases at J, with 11 bases in the middle. The CDR3 is made up of 14 amino acids. Germline V CDR1 and CDR2: SGHTA, FQGNSA. The repertoire was sequenced with immunoSEQ multiplex PCR; TCRdb's copy has only in-frame clones and lacks some. The sample comprises 50,000 to 70,000 clones, about 88% of which are singletons, and approximately 5.4% rests with the top ten. The TCR originated in a human donor in good health. Some clones in this sample may be carry-over from other donors' samples. The chain combines TRBV7-2 with TRBJ2-7; D perhaps matches TRBD2 (5 bases). Sequencing input: PBMCs. CDR3 DNA: TGTGCCAGCAGCTTAGTATTAGGAGGATACGAGCAGTACTTC. Encoded protein: CASSLVLGGYEQYF.